The subject of this entry is one T cell receptor beta chain. There are 12 residues in the CDR3. CDR1 is SGHNT and CDR2 is YENEEA in the germline V gene. Trimming took off 1 base at V and 11 bases at J, with 11 bases between the two ends. The data belong to a study of blood T cell repertoires in COVID-19. The wider study: Samples representing acute and convalescent COVID-19 were sourced from the United States, Italy and Spain. The analysed material was cDNA or gDNA that came from T cells, B-cell-depleted T cells, or PBMCs.

In the authors' workflow: Amplifying reference gene primers gave estimates of nucleated cell counts. Generated by immunoSEQ multiplex PCR, the TCRdb table keeps only in-frame clones and is missing some. The V and J calls and clone size are taken from that table; D and trimming were inferred from the DNA. Of about 280,000 clones listed, approximately 88% are singletons. Sequenced sample: peripheral blood. The chain couples TRBV11-3 to TRBJ1-1, with D possibly TRBD1 on 6 matching bases. This sequence was found in a woman aged 40 to 49 who had recovered from COVID-19. CDR3 DNA: TGTGCCAGCAGCTTAGGGGGGGGGCTGGCTTTCTTT. It yields the protein CASSLGGGLAFF.